This T cell receptor beta chain was identified during a study of response to subunit inactivated influenza vaccine. Study results and caveats: That few new T cells are recruited by each seasonal influenza vaccination was the authors' suggestion.

As to this clonotype: Its target is unknown.

TCRdb re-derived calls from the RT-PCR reads in MiXCR, one entry per CDR3 protein. This table holds approximately 700,000 distinct CDR3 sequences, roughly 14% found once. The CDR3 runs to 15 residues. V was trimmed by 4 bases and J by 0 bases, leaving 12 bases between them. The V gene's germline CDR1 is LGHDT and CDR2 YNNKEL (reference sequence). The chain uses TRBV3-1 and TRBJ1-2; no clear D gene. Source: PBMCs from blood, taken less than 13 days after vaccination. The receptor's source is a man in his fifties or sixties who received an inactivated influenza vaccine. This chain's CDR3 is CASSPTGSANYGYTF. The CDR3 DNA reads TGTGCCAGCAGCCCTACGGGATCCGCTAACTATGGCTACACCTTC. The full variable domain, with the rest looked up from reference TRBV3-1 and TRBJ1-2, is DTAVSQTPKYLVTQMGNDKSIKCEQNLGHDTMYWYKQDSKKFLKIMFSYNNKELIINETVPNRFSPKSPDKAHLNLHINSLELGDSAVYFCASSPTGSANYGYTFGSGTRLTVV.